The clone carrying this T cell receptor beta chain came up many times. The antigen remains undetermined. Germline V gene lookup returns CDR1 SGHRS and CDR2 YFSETQ. V trimming: 0 bases; J trimming: 5 bases; junction bases outside the gene matches: 5. The CDR3 totals 15 residues. This sample is drawn from a study of T-cell reconstitution after alpha-beta-depleted transplantation in children. Study outcomes and limitations: About two months after transplant, alpha-beta T cells reportedly came from several hundred expanded graft clones. Newly produced T cells mostly accounted for T-cell counts and diversity one year post-transplant. Surviving recipient cells, namely T cells and thymic progenitors, were the source of high day-60 TCRbeta diversity in some patients.

Unique molecular identifiers featured in how the TCRbeta library was prepared. TCRdb recomputed calls from the PCR reads with MiXCR, one row per CDR3 protein. The profile shows 800,000 to 1,000,000 distinct CDR3 sequences, under 30% of them singletons. The sample in question was PBMCs, mostly from graft donor cells, obtained 360 days after TCRalphabeta/CD19-depleted stem cell transplant. The sequence was collected from a boy in the first two years of life who had a stem cell transplant for SCID, so the T cells may come from the graft donor. V usage is TRBV5-1 and J usage is TRBJ1-5, with TRBD1 matching over 7 bases. This CDR3 reads CASSLGGGRDQPQHF. Written as DNA, the CDR3 is TGCGCCAGCAGCTTGGGAGGGGGCAGGGATCAGCCCCAGCATTTT.